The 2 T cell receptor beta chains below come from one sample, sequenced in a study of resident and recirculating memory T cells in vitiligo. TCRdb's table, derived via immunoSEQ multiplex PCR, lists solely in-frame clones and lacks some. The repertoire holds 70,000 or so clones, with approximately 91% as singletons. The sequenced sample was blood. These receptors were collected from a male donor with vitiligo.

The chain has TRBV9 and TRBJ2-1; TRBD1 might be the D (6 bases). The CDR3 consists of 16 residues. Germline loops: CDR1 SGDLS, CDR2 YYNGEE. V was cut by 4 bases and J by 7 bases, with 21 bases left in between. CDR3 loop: CASSLINQGLGNEQFF. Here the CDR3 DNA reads TGTGCCAGCAGCCTCATCAACCAGGGGTTAGGGAATGAGCAGTTCTTC.

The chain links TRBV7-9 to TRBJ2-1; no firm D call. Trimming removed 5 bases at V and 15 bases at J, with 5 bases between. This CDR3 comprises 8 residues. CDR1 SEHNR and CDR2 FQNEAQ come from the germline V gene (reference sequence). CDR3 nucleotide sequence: TGTGCCAGCAGCCGCGGGTTCTTC. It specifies CASSRGFF.